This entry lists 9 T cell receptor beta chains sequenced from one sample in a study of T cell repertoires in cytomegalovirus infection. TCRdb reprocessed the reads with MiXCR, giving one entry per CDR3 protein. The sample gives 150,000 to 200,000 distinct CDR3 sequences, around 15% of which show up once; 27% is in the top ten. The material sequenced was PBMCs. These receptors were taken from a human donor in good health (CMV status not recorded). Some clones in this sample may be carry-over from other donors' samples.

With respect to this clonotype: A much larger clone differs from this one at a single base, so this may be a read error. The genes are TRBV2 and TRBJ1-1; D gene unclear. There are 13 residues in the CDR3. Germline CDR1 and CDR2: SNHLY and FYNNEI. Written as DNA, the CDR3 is TGTGCCAGCAGCCGCGACCGCTACACTAAAGCTTTCTTT. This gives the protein CASSRDRYTKAFF. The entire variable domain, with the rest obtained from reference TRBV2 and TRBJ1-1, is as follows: EPEVTQTPSHQVTQMGQEVILRCVPISNHLYFYWYRQILGQKVEFLVSFYNNEISEKSEIFDDQFSVERPDGSNFTLKIRSTKLEDSAMYFCASSRDRYTKAFFGQGTRLTVV.

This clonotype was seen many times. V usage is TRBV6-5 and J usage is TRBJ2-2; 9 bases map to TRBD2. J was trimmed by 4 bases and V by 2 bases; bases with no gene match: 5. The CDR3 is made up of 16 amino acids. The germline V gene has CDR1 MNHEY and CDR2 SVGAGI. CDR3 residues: CASSYLAGGGTGELFF. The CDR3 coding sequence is TGTGCCAGCAGTTACCTTGCGGGGGGGGGCACCGGGGAGCTGTTTTTT.

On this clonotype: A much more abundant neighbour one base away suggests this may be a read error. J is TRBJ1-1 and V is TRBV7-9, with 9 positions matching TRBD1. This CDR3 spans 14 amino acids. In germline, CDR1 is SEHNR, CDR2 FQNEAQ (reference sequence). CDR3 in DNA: TGTGCCAGCAGCCAGACAGGGGGGAACACTGAAGCTTTATTT. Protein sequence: CASSQTGGNTEALF.

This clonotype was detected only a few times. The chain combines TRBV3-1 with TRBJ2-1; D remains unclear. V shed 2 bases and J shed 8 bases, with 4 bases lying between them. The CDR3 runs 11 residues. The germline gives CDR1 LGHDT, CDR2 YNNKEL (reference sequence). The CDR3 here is CASSQKDEQFF. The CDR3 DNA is TGTGCCAGCAGCCAAAAGGATGAGCAGTTCTTC.

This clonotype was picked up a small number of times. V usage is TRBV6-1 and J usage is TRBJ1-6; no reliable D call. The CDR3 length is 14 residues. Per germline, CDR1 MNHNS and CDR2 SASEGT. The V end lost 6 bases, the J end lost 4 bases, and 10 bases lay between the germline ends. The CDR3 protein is CASSLTRYNSPLHF. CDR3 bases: TGTGCCAGCAGCCTGACAAGGTATAATTCACCCCTCCACTTT.

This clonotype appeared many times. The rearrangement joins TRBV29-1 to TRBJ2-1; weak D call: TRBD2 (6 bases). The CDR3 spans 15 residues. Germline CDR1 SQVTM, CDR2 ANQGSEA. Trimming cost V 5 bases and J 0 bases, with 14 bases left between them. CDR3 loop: CSVFGGAVSYNEQFF. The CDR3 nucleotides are TGCAGCGTTTTCGGCGGGGCCGTCTCCTACAATGAGCAGTTCTTC.

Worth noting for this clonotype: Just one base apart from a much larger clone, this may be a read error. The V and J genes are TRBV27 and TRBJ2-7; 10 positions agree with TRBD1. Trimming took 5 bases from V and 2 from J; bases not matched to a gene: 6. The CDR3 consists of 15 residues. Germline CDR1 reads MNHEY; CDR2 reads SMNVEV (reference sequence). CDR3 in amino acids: CASSPGTGVAYEQYF. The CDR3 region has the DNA TGTGCCAGCAGTCCCGGGACAGGGGTCGCCTACGAGCAGTACTTC.

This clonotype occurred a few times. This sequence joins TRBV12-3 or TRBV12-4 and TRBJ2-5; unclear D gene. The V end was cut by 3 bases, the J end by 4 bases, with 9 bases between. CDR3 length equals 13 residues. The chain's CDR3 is CASSFLAGETQYF. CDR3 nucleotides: TGTGCCAGCAGTTTCCTGGCAGGAGAGACCCAGTACTTC.

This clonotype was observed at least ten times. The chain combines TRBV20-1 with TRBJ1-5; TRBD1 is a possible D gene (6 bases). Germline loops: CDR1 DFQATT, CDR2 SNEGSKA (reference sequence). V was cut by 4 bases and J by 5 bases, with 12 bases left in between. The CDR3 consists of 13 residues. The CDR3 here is CSANGGDDQPQHF. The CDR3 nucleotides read TGCAGTGCTAACGGGGGCGATGATCAGCCCCAGCATTTT.